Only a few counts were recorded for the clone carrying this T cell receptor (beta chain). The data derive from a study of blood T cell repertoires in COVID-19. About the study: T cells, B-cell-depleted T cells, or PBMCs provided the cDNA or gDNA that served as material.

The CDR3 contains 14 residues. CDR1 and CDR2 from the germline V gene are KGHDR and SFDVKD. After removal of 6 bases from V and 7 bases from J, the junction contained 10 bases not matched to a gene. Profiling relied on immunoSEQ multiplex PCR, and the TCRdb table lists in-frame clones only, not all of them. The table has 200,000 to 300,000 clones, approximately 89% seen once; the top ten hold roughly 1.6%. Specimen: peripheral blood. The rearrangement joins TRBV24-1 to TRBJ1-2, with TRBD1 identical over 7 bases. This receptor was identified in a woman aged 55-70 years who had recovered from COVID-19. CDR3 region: CATSTQGPPLGYTF. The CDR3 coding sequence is TGTGCCACCAGTACACAGGGGCCCCCCCTTGGCTACACCTTC.